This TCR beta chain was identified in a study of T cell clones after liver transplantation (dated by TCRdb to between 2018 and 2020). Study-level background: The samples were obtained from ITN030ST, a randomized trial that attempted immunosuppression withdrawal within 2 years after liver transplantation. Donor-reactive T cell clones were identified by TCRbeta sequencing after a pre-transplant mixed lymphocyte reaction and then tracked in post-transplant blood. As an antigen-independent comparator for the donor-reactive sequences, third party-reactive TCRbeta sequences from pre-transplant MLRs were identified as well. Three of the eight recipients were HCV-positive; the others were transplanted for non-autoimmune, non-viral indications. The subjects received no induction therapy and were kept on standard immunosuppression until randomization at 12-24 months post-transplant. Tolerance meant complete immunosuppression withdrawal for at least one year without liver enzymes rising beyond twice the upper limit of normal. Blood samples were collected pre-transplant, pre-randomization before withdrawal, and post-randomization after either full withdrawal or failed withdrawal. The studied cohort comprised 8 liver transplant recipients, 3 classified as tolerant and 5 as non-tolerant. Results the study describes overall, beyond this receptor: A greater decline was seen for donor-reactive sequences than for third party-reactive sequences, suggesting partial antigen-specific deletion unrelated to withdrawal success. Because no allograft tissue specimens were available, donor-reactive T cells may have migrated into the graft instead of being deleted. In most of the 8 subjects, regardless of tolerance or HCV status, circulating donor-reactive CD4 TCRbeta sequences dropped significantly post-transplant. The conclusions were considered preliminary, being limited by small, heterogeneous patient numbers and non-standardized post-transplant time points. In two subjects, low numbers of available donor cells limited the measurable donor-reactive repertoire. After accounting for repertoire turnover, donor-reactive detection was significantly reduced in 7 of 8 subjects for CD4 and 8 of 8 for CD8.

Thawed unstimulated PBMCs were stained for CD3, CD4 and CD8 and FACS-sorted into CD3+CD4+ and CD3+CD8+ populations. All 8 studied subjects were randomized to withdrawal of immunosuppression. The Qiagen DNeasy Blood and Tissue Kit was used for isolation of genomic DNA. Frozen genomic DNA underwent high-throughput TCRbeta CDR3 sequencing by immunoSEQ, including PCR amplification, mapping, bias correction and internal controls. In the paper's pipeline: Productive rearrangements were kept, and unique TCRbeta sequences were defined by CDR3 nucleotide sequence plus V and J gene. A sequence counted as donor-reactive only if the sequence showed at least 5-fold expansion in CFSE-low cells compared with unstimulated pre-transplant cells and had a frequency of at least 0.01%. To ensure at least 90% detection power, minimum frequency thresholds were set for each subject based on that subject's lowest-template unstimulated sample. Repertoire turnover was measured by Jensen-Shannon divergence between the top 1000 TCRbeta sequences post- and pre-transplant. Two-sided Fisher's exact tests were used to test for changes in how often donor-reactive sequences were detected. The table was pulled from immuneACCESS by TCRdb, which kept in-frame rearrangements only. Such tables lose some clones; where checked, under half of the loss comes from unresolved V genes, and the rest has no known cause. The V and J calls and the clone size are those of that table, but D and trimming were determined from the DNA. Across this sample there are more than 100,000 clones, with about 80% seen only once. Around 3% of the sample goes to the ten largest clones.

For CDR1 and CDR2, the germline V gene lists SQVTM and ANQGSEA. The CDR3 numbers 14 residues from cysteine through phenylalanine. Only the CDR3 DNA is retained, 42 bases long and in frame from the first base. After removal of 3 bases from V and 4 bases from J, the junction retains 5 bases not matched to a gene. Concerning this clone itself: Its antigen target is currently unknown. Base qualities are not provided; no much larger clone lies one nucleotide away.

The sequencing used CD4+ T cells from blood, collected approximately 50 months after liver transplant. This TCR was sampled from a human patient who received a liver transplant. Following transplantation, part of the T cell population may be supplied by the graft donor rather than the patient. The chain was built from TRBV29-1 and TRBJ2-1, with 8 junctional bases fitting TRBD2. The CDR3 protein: CSVDPTSAYNEQFF. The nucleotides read TGCAGCGTTGATCCGACTAGCGCTTACAATGAGCAGTTCTTC.